The 17 T cell receptor beta chains below all came from one sample that was sequenced in a study of cytomegalovirus exposure and HLA in healthy donors. PCR involved 60 Vbeta and 13 Jbeta primers. Profiling relied on immunoSEQ multiplex PCR, and the TCRdb table lists in-frame clones only, not all of them. This sample has 110,000 or so clones, with approximately 74% found just once. The material sequenced was PBMCs. These receptors originate from a woman aged 40 to 50 in good health and CMV-seropositive.

The chain joins TRBV4-3 to TRBJ2-5, with D perhaps TRBD1 (5 bases). Trimming left V 0 bases short and J 6 bases short, with 14 bases between. Germline CDR1 LGHNA, CDR2 YSLEER. This CDR3 is 15 amino acids long. CDR3 DNA: TGCGCCAGCAGCCAAGATCGGCAGGGTGTGAAGACCCAGTACTTC. As protein: CASSQDRQGVKTQYF.

The J gene is TRBJ2-2, the V gene TRBV15; D unresolved. This CDR3 has 10 amino acids. Germline V gene data show CDR1 as LNHNV and CDR2 as YYDKDF (reference sequence). Between the trimmed V and J ends, which lost 10 bases and 4 bases, there was a span of 4 bases. CDR3 in DNA: TGTGCCAACTTCACCGGGGAGCTGTTTTTT. Its translation: CANFTGELFF.

V is TRBV29-1 and J is TRBJ2-3; 11 bases fit TRBD1. The ends lost 1 base at V and 4 bases at J; junction bases unmatched: 1. Germline V gene data show CDR1 as SQVTM and CDR2 as ANQGSEA. The CDR3 has 14 amino acids. CDR3 sequence (DNA): TGCAGCGTTGAAGGGGGACAGGGGGCAGATACGCAGTATTTT. Translating gives CSVEGGQGADTQYF.

This sequence joins TRBV7-9 and TRBJ1-4; D may be TRBD1 (6 bases). V was trimmed by 5 bases and J by 1 base, leaving 17 bases between them. This CDR3 has 17 residues. Germline CDR1 is SEHNR and CDR2 is FQNEAQ (reference sequence). The CDR3 DNA is TGTGCCAGCAGCGCCTTCACAGGGCATGGAACTAATGAAAAACTGTTTTTT. Translation gives CASSAFTGHGTNEKLFF.

This chain connects TRBV11-3 to TRBJ1-1; a possible D gene is TRBD1 (6 bases). The CDR3 loop spans 13 amino acids. Germline V CDR1 and CDR2: SGHNT, YENEEA. V lost 5 bases and J 1 base, leaving 8 bases between the germline ends. The CDR3 region has the DNA TGTGCCAGCAGCGTGGACAGGAACACTGAAGCTTTCTTT. Translating it yields CASSVDRNTEAFF.

The chain combines TRBV6-6 with TRBJ1-2, with 8 bases fitting TRBD1. Looked up from germline, CDR1 is MNHNY and CDR2 is SVGAGI (reference sequence). The CDR3 totals 15 residues. After removal of 5 bases from V and 5 bases from J, the junction contained 10 bases not matched to a gene. The CDR3 loop is CASSNQDREAYGYTF. CDR3 DNA: TGTGCCAGCAGTAACCAGGACAGGGAGGCGTATGGCTACACCTTC.

The chain is built from TRBV5-6 and TRBJ2-2; TRBD2 aligns across 11 bases. The CDR3 sequence is 17 residues long. Per the germline V gene, CDR1 is SGHDT and CDR2 is YYEEEE. V was clipped by 0 bases and J by 1 base; unmatched bases: 2. CDR3 sequence: CASSLVTSGGNTGELFF. The CDR3 nucleotides are TGTGCCAGCAGCTTGGTAACTAGCGGGGGGAACACCGGGGAGCTGTTTTTT.

The chain has TRBV11-2 and TRBJ1-2; D not certain. V gave up 0 bases and J gave up 2 bases, with 7 bases separating them. CDR1 is SGHAT and CDR2 is FQNNGV in the germline V gene. The CDR3 covers 14 residues. The chain's CDR3 is CASSLEGGNYGYTF. CDR3 in DNA: TGTGCCAGCAGCTTAGAAGGAGGAAACTATGGCTACACCTTC.

The genes are TRBV4-1 and TRBJ1-1; TRBD1 might be the D (5 bases). V was shortened by 1 base and J by 7 bases, with 16 bases between the two germline ends. The CDR3 is 15 amino acids. The germline V gene has CDR1 MGHRA and CDR2 YSYEKL. Here the CDR3 reads CASSQVAGQSVEAFF. The CDR3 DNA is TGCGCCAGCAGCCAAGTGGCAGGGCAAAGCGTTGAAGCTTTCTTT.

This clone was detected a few times. The chain combines TRBV2 with TRBJ1-4; D may be TRBD1 (5 bases). The CDR3 runs to 12 residues. Looked up from germline, CDR1 is SNHLY and CDR2 is FYNNEI. Deletions cut 7 bases from V and 4 bases from J, with 7 bases between. The CDR3 reads CASTGYNEKLFF. CDR3 nucleotides: TGTGCCAGCACAGGGTATAATGAAAAACTGTTTTTT. The full variable domain, completed using reference TRBV2 and TRBJ1-4, is EPEVTQTPSHQVTQMGQEVILRCVPISNHLYFYWYRQILGQKVEFLVSFYNNEISEKSEIFDDQFSVERPDGSNFTLKIRSTKLEDSAMYFCASTGYNEKLFFGSGTQLSVL.

In its sample, this clone was seen once. J is TRBJ2-7 and V is TRBV27; 7 bases fit TRBD1. The trim removed 3 bases at V and 0 bases at J, leaving 5 bases unmatched. The CDR3 is 15 residues long. CDR1 and CDR2 (germline): MNHEY, SMNVEV (reference sequence). The CDR3 DNA is TGTGCCAGCAGTTTCAGGGGGTTGAGCTCCTACGAGCAGTACTTC. Amino acids: CASSFRGLSSYEQYF.

The rearrangement joins TRBV7-8 to TRBJ1-4; the D gene is possibly TRBD1 (5 bases). V was trimmed by 7 bases and J by 8 bases, leaving 17 bases between them. The length of the CDR3 is 14 residues. The germline gives CDR1 SGHVS, CDR2 FQNEAQ. DNA for the CDR3: TGTGCCAGCACCCAGGGAGGGGTTGGGGAAAAACTGTTTTTT. It specifies CASTQGGVGEKLFF.

With regard to this clone: Compared with germline, one end of the junction differs, possibly owing to a read error. The CDR3 DNA sequence: TGTTCCAGCAGCCCAGGAAGTGAAGCTTTCTTT. Amino acids: CSSSPGSEAFF. V is TRBV7-9 and J is TRBJ1-1, with D unclear. Per the germline V gene, CDR1 is SEHNR and CDR2 is FQNEAQ (reference sequence). This CDR3 is 11 amino acids long.

The table lists this clone with a count of one. The junction departs from the called germline gene at one end, perhaps through a read error. J is TRBJ1-6 and V is TRBV7-9; D is perhaps TRBD1 (6 bases). The CDR3 spans 13 residues. CDR1 and CDR2 from the germline V gene are SEHNR and FQNEAQ (reference sequence). The CDR3 coding sequence is TGTTCCAGCAGCACAGGGTGGGATTCACCCCTCCACTTT. Translated: CSSSTGWDSPLHF.

The chain employs TRBV5-1 and TRBJ2-1; TRBD2 aligns across 11 bases. This CDR3 is 15 amino acids long. Trimming cost V 0 bases and J 7 bases; bases outside gene matches: 3. Per germline, CDR1 SGHRS and CDR2 YFSETQ. CDR3 nucleotides: TGCGCCAGCAGCTTGGATAGCGGGGGGGCAAATGAGCAGTTCTTC. Amino acid sequence: CASSLDSGGANEQFF.

The V call is TRBV6-5, the J call TRBJ2-7; 8 bases map to TRBD1. CDR1 is MNHEY and CDR2 is SVGAGI in the germline V gene. V gave up 2 bases and J gave up 3 bases; unmatched junction bases: 3. The CDR3 has 14 residues. The CDR3 DNA reads as TGTGCCAGCAGTTACGACAGGGGCAGCTACGAGCAGTACTTC. This translates into CASSYDRGSYEQYF.

J is TRBJ2-1 and V is TRBV5-1; 7 bases match TRBD2. The CDR3 is made up of 13 amino acids. V gave up 1 base and J gave up 8 bases; unmatched junction bases: 3. The germline gives CDR1 SGHRS, CDR2 YFSETQ. The CDR3 DNA reads as TGCGCCAGCAGCTTGTCTAGCGGCTATGAGCAGTTCTTC. It specifies CASSLSSGYEQFF.